The 15 T cell receptor beta chains in this list originate from one sample, sequenced in a study of blood T cell repertoires in COVID-19. Profiled with immunoSEQ multiplex PCR; TCRdb holds only in-frame clones, not every one. This sample has over 250,000 clones; 88% occur once, and the top ten carry about 0.74%. Source material: peripheral blood. All receptors come from a woman between 25 and 40 years old with acute or convalescent COVID-19.

In DNA form, the CDR3 reads TGTGCCAGTAGCCCTACAGGGGCTTATAACTATGGCTACACCTTC. It translates to CASSPTGAYNYGYTF. V is TRBV19 and J is TRBJ1-2; 7 nucleotides agree with TRBD1. The CDR3 contains 15 residues. V was clipped by 6 bases and J by 1 base; unmatched bases: 8. Per germline, CDR1 LNHDA and CDR2 SQIVND (reference sequence).

V is TRBV29-1 and J is TRBJ1-3; perhaps TRBD1 as D (6 bases). V shed 3 bases and J shed 0 bases, with 9 bases lying between them. CDR1 and CDR2 from the germline V gene are SQVTM and ANQGSEA. The CDR3 covers 14 residues. The DNA for the CDR3 is TGCAGCGTTGAGACAGGCCCCTCTGGAAACACCATATATTTT. This gives the protein CSVETGPSGNTIYF. Complete variable domain (other parts from reference TRBV29-1 and TRBJ1-3): SAVISQKPSRDICQRGTSLTIQCQVDSQVTMMFWYRQQPGQSLTLIATANQGSEATYESGFVIDKFPISRPNLTFSTLTVSNMSPEDSSIYLCSVETGPSGNTIYFGEGSWLTVV.

This clone was detected only once. The chain is built from TRBV30 and TRBJ2-7; 7 positions agree with TRBD1. The CDR3 extends over 12 amino acids. Trimming at V came to 6 bases and at J to 6 bases, leaving 8 bases not matched to a gene. Germline V gene data show CDR1 as GTSNPN and CDR2 as SVGIG (reference sequence). This chain's CDR3 is CACRGQMGEQYF. For the CDR3, the DNA is TGTGCCTGCCGGGGACAGATGGGCGAGCAGTACTTC.

This chain joins TRBV7-3 and TRBJ2-1, with a possible D match to TRBD1 (5 bases). Germline CDR1 reads SGHTA; CDR2 reads FQGTGA. This CDR3 spans 15 amino acids. V was clipped by 4 bases and J by 4 bases, with 14 bases between them. The DNA for the CDR3 is TGTGCCAGCAGCTCTCAGGGATTATGGTACAATGAGCAGTTCTTC. Translation: CASSSQGLWYNEQFF.

The chain joins TRBV15 to TRBJ2-1, with D possibly being TRBD2 (5 bases). The CDR3 runs to 16 residues. CDR1 is LNHNV, CDR2 YYDKDF, per germline (reference sequence). The V and J ends lost 4 bases and 10 bases respectively, with 23 bases between them. The CDR3, as DNA: TGTGCCACCAGCATCGGGGTACTAGGTCCTCCCGAGGAGCAGTTCTTC. Translating it yields CATSIGVLGPPEEQFF.

In its sample, this clone was seen a few times. The chain recombines TRBV7-9 with TRBJ2-2; TRBD2 agrees at 9 bases. Unmatched junction bases numbered 6, after V lost 4 bases and J lost 6 bases. Germline V gene data show CDR1 as SEHNR and CDR2 as FQNEAQ (reference sequence). CDR3 length equals 15 residues. The CDR3 loop is CASSSAGGPAGELFF. The DNA of the CDR3 is TGTGCCAGCAGCTCGGCGGGAGGGCCGGCCGGGGAGCTGTTTTTT. The full variable domain, its missing parts supplied by reference TRBV7-9 and TRBJ2-2, is DTGVSQNPRHKITKRGQNVTFRCDPISEHNRLYWYRQTLGQGPEFLTYFQNEAQLEKSRLLSDRFSAERPKGSFSTLEIQRTEQGDSAMYLCASSSAGGPAGELFFGEGSRLTVL.

The chain combines TRBV7-9 with TRBJ2-1; the match to TRBD1 covers 7 bases. The CDR3 covers 15 residues. Germline V gene sequence: CDR1 SEHNR, CDR2 FQNEAQ (reference sequence). Trimming at V came to 4 bases and at J to 8 bases, leaving 11 bases not matched to a gene. This CDR3 reads CASSSYRDRGDEQFF. The DNA of the CDR3 is TGTGCCAGCAGCTCCTACCGGGACAGAGGCGATGAGCAGTTCTTC. Filled out from reference TRBV7-9 and TRBJ2-1, the complete variable domain reads DTGVSQNPRHKITKRGQNVTFRCDPISEHNRLYWYRQTLGQGPEFLTYFQNEAQLEKSRLLSDRFSAERPKGSFSTLEIQRTEQGDSAMYLCASSSYRDRGDEQFFGPGTRLTVL.

The chain links TRBV7-3 to TRBJ2-7; 8 positions match TRBD1. Trimming removed 1 base from V and 6 bases from J; junction bases left unmatched: 8. CDR1 SGHTA and CDR2 FQGTGA come from the germline V gene. This CDR3 is 15 amino acids long. In DNA form, the CDR3 reads TGTGCCAGCAGCTTAAGGGGGGACAGGTTATCCGAGCAGTACTTC. This gives the protein CASSLRGDRLSEQYF.

This clone was seen a handful of times. The chain carries TRBV4-3 and TRBJ2-7; D might be TRBD1 (7 bases). The germline V and J ends were trimmed by 0 bases and 6 bases, with 15 bases remaining between them. The length of the CDR3 is 15 residues. Germline V lookup: CDR1 LGHNA, CDR2 YSLEER. CDR3: CASSQDRGEVREQYF. The CDR3, as DNA: TGCGCCAGCAGCCAAGACAGGGGGGAAGTACGCGAGCAGTACTTC.

The chain joins TRBV25-1 to TRBJ1-6; tentative D call: TRBD1 (5 bases). CDR1 is MGHDK and CDR2 is SYGVNS in the germline V gene. Between the trimmed V and J ends, which lost 0 bases and 3 bases, there was a span of 12 bases. The CDR3 is 17 amino acids. The CDR3 protein is CASSEYKGLGYNSPLHF. As DNA, the CDR3 is TGTGCCAGCAGTGAATATAAGGGGTTAGGCTATAATTCACCCCTCCACTTT.

The V call is TRBV19, the J call TRBJ1-5, with 7 bases that match TRBD1. The CDR3 is made up of 15 amino acids. The junction had 6 bases not matched to a gene; V was cut back by 3 bases and J by 4 bases. Per the germline V gene, CDR1 is LNHDA and CDR2 is SQIVND (reference sequence). The DNA for the CDR3 is TGTGCCAGTAGTATTGGTTCCAGGGGGAATCAGCCCCAGCATTTT. Translating gives CASSIGSRGNQPQHF.

This clone was picked up one time. The chain uses TRBV7-7 and TRBJ2-2; TRBD2 matches 11 bases. The germline CDR1 and CDR2 sequences are SSHAT and FNYEAQ (reference sequence). With V trimmed by 5 bases and J by 5 bases, 4 bases remained unmatched. The CDR3 totals 15 residues. The CDR3 coding sequence is TGTGCCAGCAGCCCTAGCGGGAGGTGGACCGGGGAGCTGTTTTTT. Its translation is CASSPSGRWTGELFF.

The chain joins TRBV25-1 to TRBJ1-5, with a possible D match to TRBD1 (6 bases). V lost 7 bases to trimming and J lost 4 bases, with 17 bases between them. The CDR3 is 15 residues long. The germline V gene encodes CDR1 MGHDK and CDR2 SYGVNS. CDR3 amino acids: CASTPAGVGNQPQHF. DNA of the CDR3: TGTGCCAGCACCCCCGCAGGGGTAGGTAATCAGCCCCAGCATTTT.

The CDR3 sequence is CASSKVHRRLNTEAFF. The CDR3 DNA reads TGTGCCAGCAGCAAAGTCCACAGACGTTTGAACACTGAAGCTTTCTTT. The V and J genes are TRBV21-1 and TRBJ1-1; the table calls TRBD1, which could not be checked here. TRBV21-1 is noted as a pseudogene. There are 16 residues in the CDR3.

The rearrangement uses TRBV6-2 or TRBV6-3 and TRBJ2-1; D gene ambiguous. The CDR3 is 14 amino acids. CDR1 and CDR2 (germline): MNHEY, SVGEGT. Trimming stripped 3 bases from V and 7 bases from J, with 13 bases between. CDR3 bases: TGTGCCAGCAGTTATTGGTCAGGTCAGAATGAGCAGTTCTTC. It is translated as CASSYWSGQNEQFF.